The 5 T cell receptor beta chains below were found in one sample sequenced in a study of cytomegalovirus exposure and HLA in healthy donors. Primers: 60 Vbeta forward and 13 Jbeta reverse. Sequencing was performed with immunoSEQ multiplex PCR; in TCRdb, only in-frame clones are kept and a portion is missing. The table records 150,000 to 200,000 clones, 75% to 80% of them present only once. The sequenced sample was PBMCs. The source is a female donor in good health and CMV-seronegative.

The V gene is TRBV30, the J gene TRBJ1-1, with no clear D. Trimming removed 7 bases from V and 0 bases from J, with 12 bases in between. The V gene's germline CDR1 is GTSNPN and CDR2 SVGIG (reference sequence). There are 13 residues in the CDR3. In nucleotides, the CDR3 is TGTGCCTCCGGACGGGGAATGAACACTGAAGCTTTCTTT. This encodes CASGRGMNTEAFF.

CDR3 sequence reads: CASSLPRLAGGFTDTQYF. DNA for the CDR3: TGTGCCAGCAGCTTACCACGACTAGCGGGAGGGTTCACAGATACGCAGTATTTT. The chain is built from TRBV11-2 and TRBJ2-3; 14 nucleotides align to TRBD2. CDR3 length: 18 residues. V shed 2 bases, J shed 2 bases, and the junction held 6 bases outside the gene matches. Germline assignment: CDR1 SGHAT and CDR2 FQNNGV. The entire variable domain, with the rest obtained from reference TRBV11-2 and TRBJ2-3, is as follows: EAGVAQSPRYKIIEKRQSVAFWCNPISGHATLYWYQQILGQGPKLLIQFQNNGVVDDSQLPKDRFSAERLKGVDSTLKIQPAKLEDSAVYLCASSLPRLAGGFTDTQYFGPGTRLTVL.

The chain carries TRBV11-1 and TRBJ1-2; TRBD1 agrees at 9 bases. The germline CDR1 and CDR2 sequences are SGHAT and FQDESV (reference sequence). J was trimmed by 3 bases and V by 5 bases; bases with no gene match: 7. The CDR3 covers 15 residues. The CDR3 spells CASSPRDRAHYGYTF. The CDR3 DNA follows: TGTGCCAGCAGCCCCCGGGACAGGGCACACTATGGCTACACCTTC.

The V gene is TRBV4-1, the J gene TRBJ2-3; D is undetermined. CDR1 MGHRA and CDR2 YSYEKL come from the germline V gene. This CDR3 comprises 13 residues. Trimming cost V 4 bases and J 2 bases, with 7 bases left between them. Here the CDR3 reads CASSRALTDTQYF. The CDR3 region has the DNA TGCGCCAGCAGCCGGGCCCTCACAGATACGCAGTATTTT.

The gene calls are TRBV19 and TRBJ1-6; D might be TRBD1 (6 bases). Trimming took 3 bases from V and 10 from J, leaving 22 bases between them. Germline loops: CDR1 LNHDA, CDR2 SQIVND (reference sequence). The CDR3 spans 17 residues. CDR3 sequence: CASSILLWDMADSPLHF. The CDR3 coding sequence is TGTGCCAGTAGTATCTTGTTATGGGACATGGCTGACTCACCCCTCCACTTT.